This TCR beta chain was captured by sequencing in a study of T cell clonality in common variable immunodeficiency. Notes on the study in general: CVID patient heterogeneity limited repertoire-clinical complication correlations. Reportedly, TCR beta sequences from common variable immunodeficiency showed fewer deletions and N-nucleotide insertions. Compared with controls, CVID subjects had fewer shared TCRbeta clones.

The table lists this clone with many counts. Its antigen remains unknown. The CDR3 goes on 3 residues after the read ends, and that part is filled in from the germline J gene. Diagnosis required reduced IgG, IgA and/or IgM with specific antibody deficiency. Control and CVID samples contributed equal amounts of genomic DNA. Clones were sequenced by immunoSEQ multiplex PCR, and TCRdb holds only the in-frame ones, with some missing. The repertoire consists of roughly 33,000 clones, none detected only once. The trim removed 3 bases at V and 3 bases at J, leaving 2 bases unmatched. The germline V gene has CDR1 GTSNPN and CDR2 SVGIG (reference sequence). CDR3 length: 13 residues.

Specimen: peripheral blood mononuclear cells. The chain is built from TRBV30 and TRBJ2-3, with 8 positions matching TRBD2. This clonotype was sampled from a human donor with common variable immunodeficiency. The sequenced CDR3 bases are TGTGCCTGGAGGGTAGCGGGGACAGATACG. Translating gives CAWRVAGTDT. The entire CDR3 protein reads CAWRVAGTDTQYF.